This T cell receptor (beta chain) was sequenced for a study of blood T cell repertoires in COVID-19. In the study overall: Both acute and convalescent COVID-19 samples were obtained from the United States, Italy and Spain.

The CDR3 spans 16 residues. Germline V gene data show CDR1 as SGHNT and CDR2 as YENEEA. V was trimmed by 5 bases and J by 3 bases, leaving 19 bases between them. Assignments of participants to cohorts depended upon their own reported clinical history. Symptom resolution, clearance, or two negative PCRs marked donors in Cohort 3 as recovered. Produced via immunoSEQ multiplex PCR; TCRdb's table is partial and in-frame only. The sample includes roughly 300,000 clones, 70% to 90% seen only once; the top ten take approximately 5%. The TCR comes from a woman in her 30s who had recovered from COVID-19. This chain uses TRBV11-3 with TRBJ1-1; D not certain. Material for sequencing was PBMCs or T cells enriched from blood (not recorded which). The CDR3 DNA reads TGTGCCAGCAGCCAAACCTGGTCGGGTGCCGACACTGAAGCTTTCTTT. It translates to CASSQTWSGADTEAFF.